A single T cell receptor (beta chain) is shown here with its context. Its antigen is unidentified. Germline V lookup: CDR1 SQVTM, CDR2 ANQGSEA. Trimming stripped 7 bases from V and 0 bases from J, with 12 bases between. The CDR3 is made up of 13 amino acids. Both 60 Vbeta primers and 13 Jbeta primers went into the PCR. Original processing methods: A follow-up analysis tallied around 80 million unique TCR beta chains, some 11 million shared. Libraries were prepared by immunoSEQ multiplex PCR; TCRdb keeps only in-frame clonotypes and omits some of them. That table is the source of V, J and clone size, and D and trimming were worked out from the DNA. The sample has around 170,000 clones; roughly 84% are singletons. The record originates from a study of cytomegalovirus exposure and HLA in healthy donors. Study-wide results and limits: As a later analysis revealed, the rate of TCR association differed by HLA locus, with DRB1 most and HLA-C fewest. In an earlier analysis, productive rearrangement rates for most beta V segments clustered near 87% or 30%. Investigators reported about 160 TCR beta chains as tied to cytomegalovirus.

The sequence came from a woman in her late teens or twenties in good health and CMV-seronegative. Sample: PBMCs. V and J are TRBV29-1 and TRBJ1-2; D possibly corresponds to TRBD1 (6 bases). The CDR3 DNA is TGCAGCGCCAGGGGTACCGCTAACTATGGCTACACCTTC. Protein product: CSARGTANYGYTF.